This is a list of T cell receptor beta chains from one sample in a study of OX40 agonist ivuxolimab in advanced cancers. Produced via immunoSEQ multiplex PCR; TCRdb's table is partial and in-frame only. Seen here are around 140,000 clones, approximately 90% observed once, and the top ten hold about 1.1%. The source was CD4+ or CD8+ T cells sorted from blood, collected in a trial of the OX40 agonist ivuxolimab. These receptor sequences come from an adult with an advanced solid tumor such as melanoma, head and neck, liver or kidney cancer. Each CDR3 is given with its conserved first and last residue. A D gene is named only where the DNA matches it firmly. Clone size is not always given. Where it is, it says once, few, many or a class for expanded clones.

v_call,j_call,clone_size,d_call,cdr3_nt,cdr3_aa
TRBV19,TRBJ2-1,.,TRBD2,TGTGCCAGTAGTCGGACTAGCCCCTACAATGAGCAGTTCTTC,CASSRTSPYNEQFF
TRBV29-1,TRBJ2-2,.,.,TGCAGCGTGCGGGGGAACACCGGGGAGCTGTTTTTT,CSVRGNTGELFF
TRBV27,TRBJ2-1,.,TRBD2,TGTGCCAGCACCCAAGGCGGGAGGGCCTGGGAGCAGTTCTTC,CASTQGGRAWEQFF
TRBV18,TRBJ2-1,.,TRBD2,TGTGCCAGCTCCCCAAAGGCGGGAGGAGACAATGAGCAGTTCTTC,CASSPKAGGDNEQFF
TRBV5-1,TRBJ2-2,.,.,TGCGCCAGCTTCCTGGGAACACCCAACACCGGGGAGCTGTTTTTT,CASFLGTPNTGELFF
TRBV11-2,TRBJ1-1,.,.,TGTGCCAGCAGCCCTTTACAGGTCGGGAACACTGAAGCTTTCTTT,CASSPLQVGNTEAFF
TRBV5-8,TRBJ1-4,.,.,TGTGCCAGCAGCTTGAAATACGGGCTAGACCAGGGACGAGAAAAACTGTTTTTT,CASSLKYGLDQGREKLFF
TRBV7-9,TRBJ2-2,.,.,TGTGCCAGCAGCTTAGTTGGCGGGAGGGAGCTGTTTTTT,CASSLVGGRELFF
TRBV15,TRBJ2-3,once,.,TGTGCCACCAGCAGAGAGCGGGACGTCACAGATACGCAGTATTTT,CATSRERDVTDTQYF
TRBV18,TRBJ1-5,.,.,TGTGCCAGCTCACAGGACGGGAATCAGCCCCAGCATTTT,CASSQDGNQPQHF
TRBV15,TRBJ1-2,.,.,TGTGCCACCAGCCGCACTCGGCAGGTCAAACTGGACTATGGCTACACCTTC,CATSRTRQVKLDYGYTF
TRBV5-1,TRBJ2-3,.,.,TGCGCCAGCAGCTTGGCTTGGGGAGCAGATACGCAGTATTTT,CASSLAWGADTQYF
TRBV7-3,TRBJ2-7,.,.,TGTGCCAGCAGCTTAAGAGGGAGTTCCCTTTACGAGCAGTACTTC,CASSLRGSSLYEQYF
TRBV29-1,TRBJ2-1,.,.,TGCAGCGTTACAGGGACATCCTACAATGAGCAGTTCTTC,CSVTGTSYNEQFF
TRBV10-1,TRBJ2-6,few,.,TGCGCCAGCAGTGAGGGACAGCCTGGGGCCAACGTCCTGACTTTC,CASSEGQPGANVLTF
TRBV2,TRBJ2-2,few,.,TGTGCCAGCCGAAGCGGCCTGCTCGCGAACACCGGGGAGCTGTTTTTT,CASRSGLLANTGELFF
TRBV6-5,TRBJ1-1,once,.,TGTGCCAGCAGTTACAGGTCGGGGAACACTGAAGCTTTCTTT,CASSYRSGNTEAFF
TRBV7-3,TRBJ2-3,.,TRBD1,TGTGCCAGCAGCTTAACAGGGGGCGGCACAGATACGCAGTATTTT,CASSLTGGGTDTQYF
TRBV9,TRBJ2-6,.,.,TGTGCCAGCAGCGCCAGGAATCCTGGGGCCAACGTCCTGACTTTC,CASSARNPGANVLTF
TRBV7-8,TRBJ2-3,.,.,TGTGCCAGCAGCTTAGAATCGGGTGGGGGACTTAGCACAGATACGCAGTATTTT,CASSLESGGGLSTDTQYF
TRBV27,TRBJ1-4,.,TRBD1,TGTGCCAGCAGTTTACATGGACAGGGGGCGGCAACTAATGAAAAACTGTTTTTT,CASSLHGQGAATNEKLFF
TRBV19,TRBJ1-2,.,.,TGTGCCAGTAGTATAGGCAGCGGTGGATACACCTCTAGTGGCTACACCTTC,CASSIGSGGYTSSGYTF
TRBV6-1,TRBJ2-5,.,TRBD2,TGTGCCAGCAGTGAAACTCTACTAGCGGAGGAGACCCAGTACTTC,CASSETLLAEETQYF
TRBV7-2,TRBJ2-3,.,.,TGTGCCAGCAGCTTCTTTGGACCGGGCACAGATACGCAGTATTTT,CASSFFGPGTDTQYF
TRBV14,TRBJ2-7,.,TRBD2,TGTGCCAGCAGCCAAGATCGCAGCGGGAGTTACGAGCAGTACTTC,CASSQDRSGSYEQYF
TRBV25-1,TRBJ2-3,few,.,TGTGCCAGTTCATTAGTTACAGATACGCAGTATTTT,CASSLVTDTQYF
TRBV5-1,TRBJ2-1,.,.,TGCGCCAGCAGCTTGCCATCGACAGCCGGAGGGGGTTTAAAGCAGTTCTTC,CASSLPSTAGGGLKQFF
TRBV28,TRBJ2-7,.,TRBD1,TGTGCCAGCAGTTTATCCGGGACAGGTCCCCACGAGCAGTACTTC,CASSLSGTGPHEQYF
TRBV19,TRBJ2-7,.,.,TGTGCCAGTAGTCTGGGACTGCCCAGCTACGAGCAGTACTTC,CASSLGLPSYEQYF
TRBV11-2,TRBJ2-7,.,.,TGTGCCAGCAGCTCCCTTGGTGGAGACGAGCAGTACTTC,CASSSLGGDEQYF
TRBV5-8,TRBJ1-5,.,TRBD1,TGTGCCAGCAGCTCTTCAGGGGGCCGTGGCAATCAGCCCCAGCATTTT,CASSSSGGRGNQPQHF
TRBV5-8,TRBJ1-4,.,.,TGTGCCAGCAGCTTGGGAAGGGGTGAAGCTAATGAAAAACTGTTTTTT,CASSLGRGEANEKLFF
TRBV27,TRBJ2-7,once,.,TGTGCCAGCAGTCCCCCCCAGGGACCCTACGAGCAGTACTTC,CASSPPQGPYEQYF
TRBV19,TRBJ2-7,.,TRBD2,TGTGCCAGTAGTTCCTACGCTAGCGGGGGTGCCTACGAGCAGTACTTC,CASSSYASGGAYEQYF
TRBV12-5,TRBJ1-1,.,.,TGTGCTAGTGGTTTGGTAGGGAGGAACACTGAAGCTTTCTTT,CASGLVGRNTEAFF
TRBV7-9,TRBJ1-1,.,.,TGTGCCAGCAGCTTAGGGACTGCCGGTGTTGAAGCTTTCTTT,CASSLGTAGVEAFF
TRBV29-1,TRBJ1-1,few,.,TGCAGCGTTAGGACGGCTATGAACACTGAAGCTTTCTTT,CSVRTAMNTEAFF
TRBV10-3,TRBJ2-2,.,TRBD1,TGTGCCATCAGCGGATCTCCGGGACAGCACACCGGGGAGCTGTTTTTT,CAISGSPGQHTGELFF
TRBV13,TRBJ2-6,.,.,TGTGCCAGCAAGGGCCCTGGGGCCAACGTCCTGACTTTC,CASKGPGANVLTF
TRBV2,TRBJ1-1,once,TRBD1,TGTGCCAGCAGCCGGAACAGGGGACACACTGAAGCTTTCTTT,CASSRNRGHTEAFF
TRBV28,TRBJ1-1,.,.,TGTGCCAGCAGGGGGCGCTTTACTGAAGCTTTCTTT,CASRGRFTEAFF
TRBV5-1,TRBJ2-1,.,.,TGCGCCAGCAGCTTGGAGGGACCCGAGCAGTTCTTC,CASSLEGPEQFF
TRBV19,TRBJ2-4,.,TRBD2,TGTGCCACTACCGGGGGGGCGTACGGAATAGCCAAAAACATTCAGTACTTC,CATTGGAYGIAKNIQYF
TRBV7-8,TRBJ2-7,.,TRBD1,TGTGCCAGCAGCCTCCTGGGAATTGGGACAGGGGGCTACGAGCAGTACTTC,CASSLLGIGTGGYEQYF
TRBV14,TRBJ1-1,once,.,TGTGCCAGCAGCCAATGGCAGTTTGGGACTGAAGCTTTCTTT,CASSQWQFGTEAFF
TRBV5-1,TRBJ2-3,.,.,TGCGCCAGCAGCTTGGGTCAGGGGTTCACAGATACGCAGTATTTT,CASSLGQGFTDTQYF
TRBV7-2,TRBJ1-1,.,.,TGTGCCTGTGGCGGGCAGATGAACACTGAAGCTTTCTTT,CACGGQMNTEAFF
TRBV7-9,TRBJ2-7,.,.,TGTGCCAGCAGCGCTACCTACGAGCAGTACTTC,CASSATYEQYF
TRBV4-3,TRBJ2-2,.,.,TGCGCCAGCAGCCAAGATCGGGCGGGGACGGGCAACACCGGGGAGCTGTTTTTT,CASSQDRAGTGNTGELFF
TRBV6-6,TRBJ1-3,.,.,TGTGCCAGCAGTTACTTATACCGGGGCAGCGGAAACACCATATATTTT,CASSYLYRGSGNTIYF